The present T cell receptor (beta chain) was sequenced within a study of T-cell reconstitution after alpha-beta-depleted transplantation in children (dated by TCRdb to the mid-2010s). As for the study more broadly: T-cell immune reconstitution after TCRalphabeta/CD19-depleted allogeneic hematopoietic cell transplantation in children was quantitatively tracked in the study by means of TCR repertoire profiling.

Broad study findings and their caveats: The apparently early alphabetaT-cell count recovery about two months after transplant was reportedly dependent on only several hundred rapidly expanded clones derived from non-depleted graft cells. Over subsequent months, a decline in hyperexpanded clone frequencies was noted, and after one year, T-cell counts and TCRbeta diversity were mostly ascribed to newly produced T cells. The high TCRbeta diversity at day 60 in some patients was ascribed to recipient T cells and intrathymic progenitors that had survived conditioning.

This clonotype was recorded at least ten times. Its target antigen remains unknown. Per-base quality was not reported, and no clone a single base away is much larger than it. The library was prepared using PCR. Instrument on record: Illumina HiSeq 2500. TCR library preparation used molecular barcoding, with unique molecular identifiers applied to normalize quantification of the TCRbeta repertoire. The raw public reads went through TCRdb reprocessing: fastp at Q25, MiXCR clone calling, in-frame beta chains kept. Each CDR3 protein appears once, grouped with its most common genes and DNA. The sample table records about 300,000 distinct CDR3 sequences; approximately 7.3% of these occur just once. Clones ranked in the top ten supply approximately 8.2% of the sample. The treatment or condition label of this sample denotes: allogeneic hematopoietic cell transplantation with graft depleted of TCRalphabeta T cells and CD19 B cells. The children who served as transplant recipients had been given grafts of TCRalphabeta/CD19-depleted allogeneic hematopoietic cells.

Trimming at the junction amounts to 5 bases on V and 5 bases on J, and the germline ends lie 18 bases apart. Including the terminal cysteine and phenylalanine, the CDR3 comprises 14 residues. Only CDR3 DNA is held: 42 bases, read in frame from base 1. Via the germline V gene (reference sequence), CDR1 is DFQATT and CDR2 SNEGSKA. This chain is built from TRBV20-1 and TRBJ2-5; a tentative D match to TRBD2 spans 6 bases. The sequence derives from a female patient aged 2 to 10 who had a stem cell transplant for Fanconi anemia, so the T cells may come from the graft donor. This material consisted of peripheral blood, taken 360 days after TCRalphabeta/CD19-depleted stem cell transplant. Here is the DNA: TGCAGTGCTCGGCGGGTGGGGCGGGGTGAGACCCAGTACTTC. The resulting protein is CSARRVGRGETQYF.